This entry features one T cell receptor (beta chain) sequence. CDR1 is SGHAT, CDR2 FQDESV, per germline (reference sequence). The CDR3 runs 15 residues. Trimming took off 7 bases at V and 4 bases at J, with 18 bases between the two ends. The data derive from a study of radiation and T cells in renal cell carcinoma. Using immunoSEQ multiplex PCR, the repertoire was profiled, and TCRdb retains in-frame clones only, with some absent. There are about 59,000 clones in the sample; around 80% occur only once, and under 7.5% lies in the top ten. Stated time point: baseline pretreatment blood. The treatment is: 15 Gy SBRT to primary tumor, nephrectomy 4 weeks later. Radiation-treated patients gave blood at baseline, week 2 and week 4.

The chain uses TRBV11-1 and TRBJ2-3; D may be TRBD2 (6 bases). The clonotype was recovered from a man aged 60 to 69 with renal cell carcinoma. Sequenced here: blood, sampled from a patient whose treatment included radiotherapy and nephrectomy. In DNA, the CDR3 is TGTGCCAGCACCCCCAACGCGGGGATTTCAGATACGCAGTATTTT. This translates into CASTPNAGISDTQYF.